The T cell receptor (beta chain) under discussion was sequenced for a study of OX40 agonist ivuxolimab in advanced cancers. About the study: Participants averaged around 60 years of age (range about 23 to 90) and were 82.7% male.

The length of the CDR3 is 14 residues. V lost 5 bases and J 7 bases, leaving 17 bases between the germline ends. Germline V lookup: CDR1 MNHEY, CDR2 SVGAGI. Profiling relied on immunoSEQ multiplex PCR, and the TCRdb table lists in-frame clones only, not all of them. The profile covers under 70,000 clones, with approximately 84% appearing a single time and 9.5% to 15% taken by the ten largest. The input for sequencing was CD4+ or CD8+ T cells sorted from blood, taken in a trial of the OX40 agonist ivuxolimab. This chain uses TRBV6-5 with TRBJ1-2; weak D call: TRBD1 (6 bases). This clonotype was obtained from an adult with an advanced solid tumor such as melanoma, head and neck, liver or kidney cancer. DNA for the CDR3: TGTGCCAGCAGTAGGGAAGAGGGGGGCGCTGGCTACACCTTC. Translating gives CASSREEGGAGYTF.